This T cell receptor beta chain was sequenced for a study of response to subunit inactivated influenza vaccine. TCRdb re-called the RT-PCR reads with MiXCR, one entry per CDR3 protein. The sample lists more than 400,000 distinct CDR3 sequences, under 8.5% occurring once. With regard to this clonotype: The antigen remains unidentified.

Study-level results: Few new T cells, the authors suggested, are recruited by each seasonal influenza vaccination.

Sequenced here: PBMCs from blood, sampled approximately 25 months after vaccination. This sequence originates from a man aged 50 to 69 who received an inactivated influenza vaccine.

The CDR3 is CASSPDDGDEQFF. DNA of the CDR3: TGTGCCAGCTCACCCGATGATGGGGATGAGCAGTTCTTC. This chain joins TRBV18 and TRBJ2-1; D ambiguous. The V gene lost 3 bases and the J gene lost 8 bases, with 11 bases spanning the gap. The V gene's germline CDR1 is KGHSH and CDR2 LQKENI. The CDR3 loop spans 13 amino acids.